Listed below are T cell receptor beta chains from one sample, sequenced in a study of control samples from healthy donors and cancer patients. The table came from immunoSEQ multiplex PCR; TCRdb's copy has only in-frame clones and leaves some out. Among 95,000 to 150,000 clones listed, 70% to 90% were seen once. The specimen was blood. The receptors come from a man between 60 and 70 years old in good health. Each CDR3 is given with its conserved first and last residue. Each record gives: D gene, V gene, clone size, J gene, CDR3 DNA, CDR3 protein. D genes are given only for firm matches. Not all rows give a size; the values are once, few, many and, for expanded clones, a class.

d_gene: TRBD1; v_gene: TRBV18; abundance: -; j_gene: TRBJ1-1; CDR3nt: TGTGCCAGCTCACCAGGGACAGGGGGAAGGTACACTGAAGCTTTCTTT; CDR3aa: CASSPGTGGRYTEAFF
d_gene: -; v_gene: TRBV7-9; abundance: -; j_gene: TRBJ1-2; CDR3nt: TGTGCCAGCAGCTCCCAACGGGACGCCACTTATCACGGCTACACCTTC; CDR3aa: CASSSQRDATYHGYTF
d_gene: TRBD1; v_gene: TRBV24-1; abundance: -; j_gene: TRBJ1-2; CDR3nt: TGTGCCACGTCACCGGGACAGACATCGGCTGGCTACACCTTC; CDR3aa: CATSPGQTSAGYTF
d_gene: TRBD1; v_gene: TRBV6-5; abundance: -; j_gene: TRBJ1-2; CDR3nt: TGTGCCAGCAGGGCCCCAGGACAGGGCTATGGCTACACCTTC; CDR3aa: CASRAPGQGYGYTF
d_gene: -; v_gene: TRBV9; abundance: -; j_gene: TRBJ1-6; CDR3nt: TGTGCCAGCAGCGTAGCGGGGGATAATTCACCCCTCCACTTT; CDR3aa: CASSVAGDNSPLHF
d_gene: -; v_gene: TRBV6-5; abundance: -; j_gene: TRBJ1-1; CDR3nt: TGTGCCAGCAGTTACCGCCGAGGAAAAGGCACTGAAGCTTTCTTT; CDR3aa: CASSYRRGKGTEAFF
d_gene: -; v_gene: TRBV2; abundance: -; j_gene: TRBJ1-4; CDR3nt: TGTGCCAGCAGGGGGAATGAAAAACTGTTTTTT; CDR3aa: CASRGNEKLFF
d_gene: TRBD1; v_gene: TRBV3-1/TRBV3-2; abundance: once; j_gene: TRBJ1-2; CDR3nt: TGTGCCAGCAGCCAAATGGGGGCAGGGGGCAGTATCAATGGCTACACCTTC; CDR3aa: CASSQMGAGGSINGYTF
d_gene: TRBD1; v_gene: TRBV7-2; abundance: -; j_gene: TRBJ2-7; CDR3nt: TGTGCCAGCAGTTCACAGGGGGCTACCGAGCAGTACTTC; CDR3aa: CASSSQGATEQYF
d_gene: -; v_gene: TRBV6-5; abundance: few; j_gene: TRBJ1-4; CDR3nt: TGTGCCAGCAGGGGGGGACGGACAACTAATGAAAAACTGTTTTTT; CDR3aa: CASRGGRTTNEKLFF
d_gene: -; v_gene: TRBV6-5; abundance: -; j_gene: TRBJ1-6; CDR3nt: TGTGCCAGCAGTTACAGGGGGGGCCTTCGAGAATCACCCCTCCACTTT; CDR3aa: CASSYRGGLRESPLHF
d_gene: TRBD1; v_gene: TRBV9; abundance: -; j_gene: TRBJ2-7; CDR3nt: TGTGCCAGCAGCGCAGGGGGCGAGTTCTACGAGCAGTACTTC; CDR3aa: CASSAGGEFYEQYF
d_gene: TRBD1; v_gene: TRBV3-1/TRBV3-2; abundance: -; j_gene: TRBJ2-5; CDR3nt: TGTGCCAGCAGCCAAGGGACAGGGGGTTATGAGACCCAGTACTTC; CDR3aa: CASSQGTGGYETQYF
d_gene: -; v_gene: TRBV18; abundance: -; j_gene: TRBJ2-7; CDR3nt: TGTGCCAGCTCTCCGCCCGCGGGACACCATTCCTACGAGCAGTACTTC; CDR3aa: CASSPPAGHHSYEQYF
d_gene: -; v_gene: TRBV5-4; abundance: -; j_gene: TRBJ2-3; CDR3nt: TGTGCCAGCAGCTTGGTGTTGAGTAGGGGGGGCGATACGCAGTATTTT; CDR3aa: CASSLVLSRGGDTQYF
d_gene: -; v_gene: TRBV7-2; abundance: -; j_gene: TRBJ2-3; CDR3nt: TGTGCCAGCAGTTTACAGGGGGGGCGTACAGATACGCAGTATTTT; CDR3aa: CASSLQGGRTDTQYF
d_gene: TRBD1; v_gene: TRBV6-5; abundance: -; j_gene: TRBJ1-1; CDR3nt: TGTGCCAGCAGTTCCCCGACAGGGAAAAACACTGAAGCTTTCTTT; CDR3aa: CASSSPTGKNTEAFF
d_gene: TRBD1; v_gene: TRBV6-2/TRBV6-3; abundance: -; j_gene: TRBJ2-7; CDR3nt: TGTGCCAGCAGTTACGCCCAGGGGGCAAAGTACTTC; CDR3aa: CASSYAQGAKYF
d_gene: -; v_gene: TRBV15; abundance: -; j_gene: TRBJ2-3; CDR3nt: TGTGCCACCAGCAGGGCGGGTACTAGCACAGATACGCAGTATTTT; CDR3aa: CATSRAGTSTDTQYF
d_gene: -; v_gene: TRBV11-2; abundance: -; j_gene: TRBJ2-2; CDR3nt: TGTGCCAGCAGCAAGGGACCGCGAGGAAACACCGGGGAGCTGTTTTTT; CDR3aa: CASSKGPRGNTGELFF
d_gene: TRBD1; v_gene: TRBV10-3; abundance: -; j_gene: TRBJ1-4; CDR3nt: TGTGCCATCAGTGAGTTCGGGACAGGGGGTGAAAAACTGTTTTTT; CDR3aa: CAISEFGTGGEKLFF
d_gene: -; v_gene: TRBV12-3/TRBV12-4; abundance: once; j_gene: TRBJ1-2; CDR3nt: TGTGCCAGCAGTTTAGTGGGGGGTGGCTACACCTTC; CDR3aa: CASSLVGGGYTF
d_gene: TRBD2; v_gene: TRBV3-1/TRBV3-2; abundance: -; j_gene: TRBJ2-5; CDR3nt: TGTGCCAGCAGCCAAGATCGAGTTAGCGGGGCTGGGGAGACCCAGTACTTC; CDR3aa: CASSQDRVSGAGETQYF
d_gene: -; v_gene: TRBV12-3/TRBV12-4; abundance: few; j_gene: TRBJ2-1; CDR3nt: TGTGCCAGCAGTCCCTCTAGGAATGAGCAGTTCTTC; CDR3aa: CASSPSRNEQFF
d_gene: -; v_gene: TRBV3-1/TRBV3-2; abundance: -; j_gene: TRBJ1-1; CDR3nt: TGTGCCAGCAGCCAACCTGAAGGGTTGAACACTGAAGCTTTCTTT; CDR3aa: CASSQPEGLNTEAFF
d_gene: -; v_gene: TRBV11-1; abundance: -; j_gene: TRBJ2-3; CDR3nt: TGTGCCAGCAGCCCAAGGCGCGGACCGGGAGATACGCAGTATTTT; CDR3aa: CASSPRRGPGDTQYF
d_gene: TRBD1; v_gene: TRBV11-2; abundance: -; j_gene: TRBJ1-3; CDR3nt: TGTGCCAGCAGCTTAACAGGGGTGGCGGCTGGAAACACCATATATTTT; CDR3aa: CASSLTGVAAGNTIYF
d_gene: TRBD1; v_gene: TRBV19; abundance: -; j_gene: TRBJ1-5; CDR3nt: TGTGCCAGTAGTATGGGGCGGGGACAGGGGTCGAATCAGCCCCAGCATTTT; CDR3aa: CASSMGRGQGSNQPQHF
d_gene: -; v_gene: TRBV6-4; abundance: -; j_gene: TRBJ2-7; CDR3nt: TGTGCCAGCAGTGAAACAGACCTTGCCGGCGAGCAGTACTTC; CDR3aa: CASSETDLAGEQYF
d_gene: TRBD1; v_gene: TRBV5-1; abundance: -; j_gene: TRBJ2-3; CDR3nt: TGCGCCAGCAATCTCGGGACAGGGGTGACAGATACGCAGTATTTT; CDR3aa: CASNLGTGVTDTQYF
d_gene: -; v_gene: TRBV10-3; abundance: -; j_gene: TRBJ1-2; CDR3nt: TGTGCCATCAGTGCGGACTCAGCTAACTATGGCTACACCTTC; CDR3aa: CAISADSANYGYTF